Described below is a single T cell receptor (beta chain) sequence and its context. What it binds is unknown. TCRdb processed the 5' RACE reads anew with MiXCR; each CDR3 protein has one entry. Of roughly 470,000 distinct CDR3 sequences listed, roughly a quarter are singletons. The sample comes from a study of CD8 T cells in ankylosing spondylitis. Notes on the study in general: Blood from ankylosing spondylitis patients appeared to carry a characteristic eight-variant TCR beta motif.

The receptor was isolated from a male donor with ankylosing spondylitis. The sequencing sample was made of blood, either unsorted or a sorted T cell fraction (not recorded which).

The CDR3 here is CASSMATLNQPQHF. The CDR3 bases are TGTGCCAGTAGTATGGCCACACTCAATCAGCCCCAGCATTTT. The chain couples TRBV19 to TRBJ1-5; D gene ambiguous. V dropped 3 bases and J dropped 3 bases, with 9 bases sitting between them. CDR3 length equals 14 residues. The V gene's germline CDR1 is LNHDA and CDR2 SQIVND (reference sequence).